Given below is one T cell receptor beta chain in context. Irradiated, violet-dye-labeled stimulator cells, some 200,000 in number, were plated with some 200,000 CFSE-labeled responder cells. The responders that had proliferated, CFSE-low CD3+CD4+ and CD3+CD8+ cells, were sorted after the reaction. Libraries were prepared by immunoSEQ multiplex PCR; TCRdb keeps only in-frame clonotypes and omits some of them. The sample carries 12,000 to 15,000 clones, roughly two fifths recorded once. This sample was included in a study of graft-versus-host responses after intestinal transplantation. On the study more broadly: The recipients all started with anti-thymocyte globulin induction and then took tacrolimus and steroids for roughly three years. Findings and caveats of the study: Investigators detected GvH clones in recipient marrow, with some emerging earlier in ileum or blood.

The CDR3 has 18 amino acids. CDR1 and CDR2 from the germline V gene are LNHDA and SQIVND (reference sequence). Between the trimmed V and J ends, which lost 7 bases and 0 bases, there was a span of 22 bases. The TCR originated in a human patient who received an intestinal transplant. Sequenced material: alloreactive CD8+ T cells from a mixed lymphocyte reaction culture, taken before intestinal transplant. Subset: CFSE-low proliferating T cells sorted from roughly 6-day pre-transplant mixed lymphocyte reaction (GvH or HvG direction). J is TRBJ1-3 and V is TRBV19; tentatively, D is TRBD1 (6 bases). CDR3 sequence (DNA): TGTGCCAGTACCCCTCTGGTCGGGACACTTACCTCTGGAAACACCATATATTTT. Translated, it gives CASTPLVGTLTSGNTIYF. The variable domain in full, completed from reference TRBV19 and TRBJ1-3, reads DGGITQSPKYLFRKEGQNVTLSCEQNLNHDAMYWYRQDPGQGLRLIYYSQIVNDFQKGDIAEGYSVSREKKESFPLTVTSAQKNPTAFYLCASTPLVGTLTSGNTIYFGEGSWLTVV.